Listed here are 18 T cell receptor beta chains from one sample, sequenced in a study of blood T cell repertoires in COVID-19. Here immunoSEQ multiplex PCR was the method, and the copy in TCRdb shows in-frame clones only, minus some. The top ten clones hold 27% of a sample with about 230,000 clones, roughly 88% of them seen once. The source material was peripheral blood. The receptors shown here come from a man between 40 and 49 years old with acute or convalescent COVID-19.

CDR3 nucleotides: TGTGCCAGCAGCGTAGAGGGCGGGAGGGACACCGGGGAGCTGTTTTTT. Amino acids: CASSVEGGRDTGELFF. The genes are TRBV9 and TRBJ2-2; 9 bases align to TRBD2. This CDR3 comprises 16 residues. Germline CDR1 is SGDLS and CDR2 is YYNGEE. V lost 0 bases, J lost 3 bases, and 3 bases stayed unmatched.

This chain connects TRBV2 to TRBJ2-2, with a tentative D call TRBD1 (6 bases). Trimming pared 6 bases from V and 6 bases from J, leaving 17 bases between. The germline CDR1 and CDR2 sequences are SNHLY and FYNNEI. CDR3 length: 15 residues. The CDR3 coding sequence is TGTGCCAGCAGGCAAAACCCCAGGGGAGCCGGGGAGCTGTTTTTT. Amino acid sequence: CASRQNPRGAGELFF.

This rearrangement joins TRBV6-5 to TRBJ2-5; 9 nucleotides align to TRBD1. The ends lost 6 bases at V and 4 bases at J; junction bases unmatched: 9. Germline assignment: CDR1 MNHEY and CDR2 SVGAGI. The CDR3 covers 15 residues. For the CDR3, the DNA is TGTGCCAGCAGCGGGGACAGGGTATACGGAGAGACCCAGTACTTC. The encoded protein is CASSGDRVYGETQYF.

This chain links TRBV18 with TRBJ1-2; unclear D gene. V dropped 1 base and J dropped 2 bases, with 14 bases sitting between them. This CDR3 comprises 16 residues. Germline lookup yields CDR1 KGHSH and CDR2 LQKENI. CDR3 nucleotides: TGTGCCAGCTCACCACAACCAGGCCAGACAAACTATGGCTACACCTTC. Residues: CASSPQPGQTNYGYTF.

J is TRBJ1-1 and V is TRBV9; D is unresolved. CDR1 is SGDLS and CDR2 is YYNGEE in the germline V gene. V dropped 3 bases and J dropped 5 bases, with 8 bases sitting between them. CDR3 size: 12 residues. CDR3 loop: CASSAGWTEAFF. In DNA, the CDR3 is TGTGCCAGCAGCGCGGGATGGACTGAAGCTTTCTTT.

The chain recombines TRBV5-4 with TRBJ2-3, with 8 positions matching TRBD2. The V gene end was trimmed by 4 bases and the J gene end by 4 bases; junction bases not matched to a gene: 8. Germline assignment: CDR1 SGHNT and CDR2 YYREEE (reference sequence). CDR3 length: 15 residues. CDR3 nucleotide sequence: TGTGCCAGCAGCCCGGGGGGGGGCTGGGCAGATACGCAGTATTTT. Its translation is CASSPGGGWADTQYF.

The V and J genes are TRBV5-1 and TRBJ2-5, with 7 bases matching TRBD2. Germline V gives CDR1 SGHRS, CDR2 YFSETQ. With 5 bases clipped from V and 2 bases from J, the junction kept 6 bases outside the gene matches. The CDR3 consists of 14 residues. The CDR3 loop is CASRQAGAQETQYF. CDR3 nucleotide sequence: TGCGCCAGCAGGCAGGCGGGAGCACAAGAGACCCAGTACTTC.

Here the CDR3 DNA reads TGTGCCAGCAGCTTGGCTACAGGGTTTACCTACGAGCAGTACTTC. Translating gives CASSLATGFTYEQYF. This rearrangement joins TRBV5-5 to TRBJ2-7; TRBD1 might be the D (6 bases). The CDR3 is made up of 15 amino acids. V was clipped by 0 bases and J by 2 bases, with 12 bases between them. Germline V gene lookup returns CDR1 SGHKS and CDR2 YYEKEE (reference sequence).

This rearrangement joins TRBV19 to TRBJ2-7; no clear D gene. Trimming took 1 base from V and 5 from J, leaving 9 bases between them. The V gene's germline CDR1 is LNHDA and CDR2 SQIVND (reference sequence). There are 13 residues in the CDR3. The CDR3 here is CASSIGGQNEQYF. The CDR3, as DNA: TGTGCCAGTAGTATAGGTGGCCAAAACGAGCAGTACTTC. Full variable domain (remainder filled in from reference TRBV19 and TRBJ2-7): DGGITQSPKYLFRKEGQNVTLSCEQNLNHDAMYWYRQDPGQGLRLIYYSQIVNDFQKGDIAEGYSVSREKKESFPLTVTSAQKNPTAFYLCASSIGGQNEQYFGPGTRLTVT.

The chain is built from TRBV5-1 and TRBJ2-1; 11 bases are shared with TRBD1. J was trimmed by 8 bases and V by 2 bases; bases with no gene match: 6. This CDR3 is 15 amino acids long. Per germline, CDR1 SGHRS and CDR2 YFSETQ. The CDR3 loop reads CASSLGQGALHEQFF. The CDR3, as DNA: TGCGCCAGCAGCTTAGGACAGGGGGCTCTGCATGAGCAGTTCTTC.

The chain carries TRBV19 and TRBJ2-2; 13 nucleotides agree with TRBD2. Germline-derived CDR1 and CDR2 are LNHDA and SQIVND (reference sequence). J was trimmed by 4 bases and V by 8 bases; bases with no gene match: 13. CDR3 length: 18 amino acids. The CDR3 DNA sequence: TGTGCCAGTTGGGGACTAGCGGGACGCGGAACTAGCACCGGGGAGCTGTTTTTT. Protein sequence: CASWGLAGRGTSTGELFF.

The chain links TRBV12-3 or TRBV12-4 to TRBJ1-1; the D gene is possibly TRBD1 (5 bases). V was trimmed by 4 bases and J by 1 base, leaving 7 bases between them. The CDR3 loop spans 13 amino acids. CDR3 nucleotide sequence: TGTGCCAGCAGTTCGACAGCGAACACTGAAGCTTTCTTT. Translating gives CASSSTANTEAFF.

This clone was picked up one time. The V call is TRBV6-1, the J call TRBJ2-7; D gene ambiguous. Between the trimmed V and J ends, which lost 1 base and 3 bases, there was a span of 13 bases. Germline assignment: CDR1 MNHNS and CDR2 SASEGT. The CDR3 length is 15 residues. CDR3 residues: CASSEGSPPIYEQYF. The CDR3 DNA follows: TGTGCCAGCAGTGAAGGCTCCCCGCCTATCTACGAGCAGTACTTC.

J is TRBJ1-1 and V is TRBV19; D call uncertain. Germline V gene sequence: CDR1 LNHDA, CDR2 SQIVND (reference sequence). The CDR3 has 14 amino acids. Trimming removed 5 bases at V and 4 bases at J, with 14 bases between. The CDR3 region is CASSPPYEGTEAFF. The DNA of the CDR3 is TGTGCCAGTAGTCCACCCTACGAGGGCACTGAAGCTTTCTTT.

V usage is TRBV29-1 and J usage is TRBJ1-4, with 7 nucleotides matching TRBD1. The V gene's germline CDR1 is SQVTM and CDR2 ANQGSEA. V shed 4 bases and J 4 bases; nucleotides not matched to a gene: 3. The CDR3 is 13 residues long. CDR3 loop: CSVGGTDNEKLFF. CDR3 sequence (DNA): TGCAGCGTTGGTGGGACAGATAATGAAAAACTGTTTTTT.

The V call is TRBV2, the J call TRBJ1-5, with a tentative D call TRBD1 (5 bases). CDR1 SNHLY and CDR2 FYNNEI come from the germline V gene. The CDR3 spans 16 residues. V lost 7 bases and J 1 base, leaving 17 bases between the germline ends. The CDR3 bases are TGTGCCAGCACGAGTTTGGACAAACTGAGCAATCAGCCCCAGCATTTT. Translation: CASTSLDKLSNQPQHF.

The chain employs TRBV30 and TRBJ1-3, with 10 nucleotides matching TRBD1. Germline CDR1 is GTSNPN and CDR2 is SVGIG (reference sequence). Trimming at V came to 1 base and at J to 3 bases, leaving 3 bases not matched to a gene. This CDR3 comprises 15 residues. CDR3 sequence: CAWSDRDRGGNTIYF. CDR3 coding DNA: TGTGCCTGGAGTGACCGGGACAGGGGTGGAAACACCATATATTTT.

The chain has TRBV24-1 and TRBJ2-1; D not certain. CDR3 length: 16 residues. CDR1 and CDR2 (germline): KGHDR, SFDVKD. V was trimmed by 0 bases and J by 0 bases, leaving 8 bases between them. CDR3 region: CATSDLLNFSYNEQFF. The CDR3 DNA reads TGTGCCACCAGTGATTTGCTAAACTTCTCCTACAATGAGCAGTTCTTC.